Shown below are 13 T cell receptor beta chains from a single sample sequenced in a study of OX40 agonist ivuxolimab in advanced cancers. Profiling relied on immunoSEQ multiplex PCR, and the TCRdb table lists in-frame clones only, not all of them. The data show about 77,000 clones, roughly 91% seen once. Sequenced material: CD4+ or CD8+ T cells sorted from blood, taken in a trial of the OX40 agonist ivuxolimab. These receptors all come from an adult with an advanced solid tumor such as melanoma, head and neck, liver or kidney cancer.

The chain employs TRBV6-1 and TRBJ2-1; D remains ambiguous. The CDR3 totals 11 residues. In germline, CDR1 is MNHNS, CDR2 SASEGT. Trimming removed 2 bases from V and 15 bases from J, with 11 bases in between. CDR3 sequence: CASSERVFGFF. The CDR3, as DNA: TGTGCCAGCAGTGAACGGGTATTTGGGTTCTTC.

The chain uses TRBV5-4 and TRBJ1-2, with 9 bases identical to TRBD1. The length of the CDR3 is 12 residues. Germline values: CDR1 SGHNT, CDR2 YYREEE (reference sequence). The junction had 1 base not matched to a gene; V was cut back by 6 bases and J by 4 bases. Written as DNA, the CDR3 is TGTGCCAGCAAGGACAGGGGCTATGGCTACACCTTC. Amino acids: CASKDRGYGYTF.

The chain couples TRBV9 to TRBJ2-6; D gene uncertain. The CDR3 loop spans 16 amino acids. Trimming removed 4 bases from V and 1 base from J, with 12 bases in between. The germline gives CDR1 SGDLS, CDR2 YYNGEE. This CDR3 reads CASSFSPGSGANVLTF. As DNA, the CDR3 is TGTGCCAGCAGCTTCTCGCCTGGGTCTGGGGCCAACGTCCTGACTTTC.

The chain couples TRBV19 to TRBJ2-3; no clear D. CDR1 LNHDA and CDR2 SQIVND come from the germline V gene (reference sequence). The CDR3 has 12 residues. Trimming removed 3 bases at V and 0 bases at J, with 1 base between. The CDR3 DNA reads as TGTGCCAGTAGTATCAGCACAGATACGCAGTATTTT. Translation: CASSISTDTQYF. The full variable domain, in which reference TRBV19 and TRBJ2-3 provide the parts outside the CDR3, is DGGITQSPKYLFRKEGQNVTLSCEQNLNHDAMYWYRQDPGQGLRLIYYSQIVNDFQKGDIAEGYSVSREKKESFPLTVTSAQKNPTAFYLCASSISTDTQYFGPGTRLTVL.

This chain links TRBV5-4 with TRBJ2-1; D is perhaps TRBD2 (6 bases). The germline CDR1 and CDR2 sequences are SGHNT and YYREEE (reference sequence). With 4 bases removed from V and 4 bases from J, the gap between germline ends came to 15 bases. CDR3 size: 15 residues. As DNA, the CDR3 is TGTGCCAGCAGCCTTAGCGGTGCACAGTACAATGAGCAGTTCTTC. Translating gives CASSLSGAQYNEQFF.

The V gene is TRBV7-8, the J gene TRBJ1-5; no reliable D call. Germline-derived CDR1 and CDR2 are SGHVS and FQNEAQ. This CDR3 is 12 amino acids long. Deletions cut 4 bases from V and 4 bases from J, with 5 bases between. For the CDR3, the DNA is TGTGCCAGCAGCTCCCGTAATCAGCCCCAGCATTTT. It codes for CASSSRNQPQHF.

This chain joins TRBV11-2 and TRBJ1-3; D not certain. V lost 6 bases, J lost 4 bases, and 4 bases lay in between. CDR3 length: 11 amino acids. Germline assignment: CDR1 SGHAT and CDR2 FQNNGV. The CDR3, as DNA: TGTGCCAGCAGTATAGGAAACACCATATATTTT. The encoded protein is CASSIGNTIYF. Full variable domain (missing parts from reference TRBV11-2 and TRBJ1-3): EAGVAQSPRYKIIEKRQSVAFWCNPISGHATLYWYQQILGQGPKLLIQFQNNGVVDDSQLPKDRFSAERLKGVDSTLKIQPAKLEDSAVYLCASSIGNTIYFGEGSWLTVV.

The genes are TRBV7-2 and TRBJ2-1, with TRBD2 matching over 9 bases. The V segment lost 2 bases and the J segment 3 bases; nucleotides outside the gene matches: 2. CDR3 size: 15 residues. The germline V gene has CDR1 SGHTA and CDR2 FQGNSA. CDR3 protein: CASSLKAGGYNEQFF. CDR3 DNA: TGTGCCAGCAGCTTAAAAGCGGGAGGCTACAATGAGCAGTTCTTC.

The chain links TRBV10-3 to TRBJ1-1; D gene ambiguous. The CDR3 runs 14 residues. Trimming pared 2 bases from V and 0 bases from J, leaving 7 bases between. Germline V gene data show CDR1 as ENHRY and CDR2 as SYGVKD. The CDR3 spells CAISELIMNTEAFF. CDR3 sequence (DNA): TGTGCCATCAGTGAGCTCATCATGAACACTGAAGCTTTCTTT.

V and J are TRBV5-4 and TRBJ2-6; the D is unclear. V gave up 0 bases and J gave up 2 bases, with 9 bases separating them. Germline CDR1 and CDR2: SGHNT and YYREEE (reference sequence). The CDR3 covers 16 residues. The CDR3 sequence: CASSLVRQAGANVLTF. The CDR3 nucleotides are TGTGCCAGCAGCTTGGTTCGACAAGCTGGGGCCAACGTCCTGACTTTC.

CDR3 region: CASSRQGLRDGYTF. The CDR3 nucleotides are TGTGCCAGCAGTAGACAGGGGCTCCGTGATGGCTACACCTTC. The chain joins TRBV6-5 to TRBJ1-2; 8 bases align to TRBD1. The CDR3 is made up of 14 amino acids. V gave up 5 bases and J gave up 6 bases; unmatched junction bases: 8. From germline, CDR1 is MNHEY and CDR2 SVGAGI.

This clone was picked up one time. The CDR3 nucleotides read TGTGCCAGCAGTCCCAGGCAGCTCAGGACTGAAGCTTTCTTT. This gives the protein CASSPRQLRTEAFF. The gene calls are TRBV27 and TRBJ1-1; D is ambiguous. Deletions cut 5 bases from V and 5 bases from J, with 15 bases between. From germline, CDR1 is MNHEY and CDR2 SMNVEV (reference sequence). The CDR3 loop spans 14 amino acids.

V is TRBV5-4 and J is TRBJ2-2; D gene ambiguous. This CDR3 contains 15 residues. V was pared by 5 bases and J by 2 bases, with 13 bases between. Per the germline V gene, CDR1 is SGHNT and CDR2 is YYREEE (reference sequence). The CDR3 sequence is CASSPGWRNTGELFF. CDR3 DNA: TGTGCCAGCAGTCCCGGGTGGCGCAACACCGGGGAGCTGTTTTTT.